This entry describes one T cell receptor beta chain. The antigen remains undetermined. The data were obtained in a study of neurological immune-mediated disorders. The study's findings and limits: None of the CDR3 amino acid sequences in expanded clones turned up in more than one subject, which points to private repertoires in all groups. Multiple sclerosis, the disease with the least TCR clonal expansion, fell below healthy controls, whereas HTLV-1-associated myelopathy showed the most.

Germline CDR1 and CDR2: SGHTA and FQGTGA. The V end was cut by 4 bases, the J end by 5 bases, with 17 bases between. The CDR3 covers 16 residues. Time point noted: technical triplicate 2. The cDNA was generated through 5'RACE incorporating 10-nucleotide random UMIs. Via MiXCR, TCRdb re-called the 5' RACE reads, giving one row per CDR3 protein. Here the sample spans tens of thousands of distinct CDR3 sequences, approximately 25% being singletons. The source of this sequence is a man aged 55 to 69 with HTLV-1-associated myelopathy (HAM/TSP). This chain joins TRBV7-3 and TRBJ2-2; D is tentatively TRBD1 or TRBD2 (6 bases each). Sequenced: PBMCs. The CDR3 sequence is CASSSHSGARTGELFF. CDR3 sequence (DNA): TGTGCCAGCAGCTCCCACTCGGGGGCGCGGACCGGGGAGCTGTTTTTT.